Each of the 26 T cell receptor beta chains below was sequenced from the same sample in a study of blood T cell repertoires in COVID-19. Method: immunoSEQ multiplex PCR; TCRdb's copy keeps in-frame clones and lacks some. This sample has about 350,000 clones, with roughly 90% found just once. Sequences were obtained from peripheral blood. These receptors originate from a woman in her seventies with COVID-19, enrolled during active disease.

As DNA, the CDR3 is TGCGCCAGCAGCGCGACAGGGAAAGATACGCAGTATTTT. Residues: CASSATGKDTQYF. The J gene is TRBJ2-3, the V gene TRBV5-1; 7 positions match TRBD1. V gave up 4 bases and J gave up 5 bases; unmatched junction bases: 4. The CDR3 spans 13 residues. CDR1 and CDR2 (germline): SGHRS, YFSETQ.

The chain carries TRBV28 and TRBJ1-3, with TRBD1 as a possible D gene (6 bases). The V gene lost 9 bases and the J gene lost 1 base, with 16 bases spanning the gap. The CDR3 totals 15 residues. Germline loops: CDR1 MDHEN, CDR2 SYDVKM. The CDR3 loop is CASTAGQSSGNTIYF. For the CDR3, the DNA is TGTGCCAGTACTGCCGGACAGTCATCTGGAAACACCATATATTTT.

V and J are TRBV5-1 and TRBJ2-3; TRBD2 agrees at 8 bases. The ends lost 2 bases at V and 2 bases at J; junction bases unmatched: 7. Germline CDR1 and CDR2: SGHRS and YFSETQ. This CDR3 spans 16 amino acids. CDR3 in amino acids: CASSFHPGLDTDTQYF. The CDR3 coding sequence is TGCGCCAGCAGCTTCCACCCGGGACTAGACACAGATACGCAGTATTTT.

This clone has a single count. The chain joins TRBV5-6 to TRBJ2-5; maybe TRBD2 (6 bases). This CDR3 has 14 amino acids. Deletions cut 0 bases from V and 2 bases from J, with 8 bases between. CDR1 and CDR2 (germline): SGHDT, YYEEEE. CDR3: CASSLVSGQETQYF. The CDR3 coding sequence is TGTGCCAGCAGCTTGGTTAGCGGACAAGAGACCCAGTACTTC.

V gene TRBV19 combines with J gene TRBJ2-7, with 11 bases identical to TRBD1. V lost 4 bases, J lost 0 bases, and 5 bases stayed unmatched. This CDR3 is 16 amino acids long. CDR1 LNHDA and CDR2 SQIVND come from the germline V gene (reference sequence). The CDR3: CASSKGQGASSYEQYF. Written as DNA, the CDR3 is TGTGCCAGTAGTAAAGGACAGGGGGCCAGCTCCTACGAGCAGTACTTC.

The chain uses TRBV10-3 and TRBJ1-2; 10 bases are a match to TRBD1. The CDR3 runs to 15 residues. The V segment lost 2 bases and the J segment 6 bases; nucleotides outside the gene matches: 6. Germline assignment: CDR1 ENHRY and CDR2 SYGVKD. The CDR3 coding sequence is TGTGCCATCAGTGAGGGGACAGGGGTTGTAGATGGCTACACCTTC. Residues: CAISEGTGVVDGYTF.

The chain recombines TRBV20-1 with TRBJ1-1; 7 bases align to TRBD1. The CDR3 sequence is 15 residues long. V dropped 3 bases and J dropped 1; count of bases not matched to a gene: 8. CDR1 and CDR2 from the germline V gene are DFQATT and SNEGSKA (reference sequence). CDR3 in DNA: TGCAGTGCTAGTGACCCAGGGGGGCGGAACACTGAAGCTTTCTTT. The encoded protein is CSASDPGGRNTEAFF.

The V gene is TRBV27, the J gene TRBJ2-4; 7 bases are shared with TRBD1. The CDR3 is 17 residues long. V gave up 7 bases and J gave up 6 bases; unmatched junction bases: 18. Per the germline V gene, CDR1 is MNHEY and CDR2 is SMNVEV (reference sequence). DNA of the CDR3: TGTGCCAGCACCGAACCGCTGGGACAGTGGTTGGTAAACATTCAGTACTTC. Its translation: CASTEPLGQWLVNIQYF.

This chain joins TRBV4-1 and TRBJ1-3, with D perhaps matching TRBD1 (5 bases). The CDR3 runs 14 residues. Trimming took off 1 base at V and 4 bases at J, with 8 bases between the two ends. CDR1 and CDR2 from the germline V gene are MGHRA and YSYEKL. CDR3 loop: CASSQGGTGNTIYF. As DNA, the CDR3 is TGCGCCAGCAGCCAAGGGGGCACAGGAAACACCATATATTTT.

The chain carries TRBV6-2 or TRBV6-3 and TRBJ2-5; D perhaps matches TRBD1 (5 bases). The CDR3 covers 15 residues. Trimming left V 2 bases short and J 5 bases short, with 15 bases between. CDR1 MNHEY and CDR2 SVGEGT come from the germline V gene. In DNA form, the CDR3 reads TGTGCCAGCAGTTACCTCTGGACACAAGTGGAGACCCAGTACTTC. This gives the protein CASSYLWTQVETQYF.

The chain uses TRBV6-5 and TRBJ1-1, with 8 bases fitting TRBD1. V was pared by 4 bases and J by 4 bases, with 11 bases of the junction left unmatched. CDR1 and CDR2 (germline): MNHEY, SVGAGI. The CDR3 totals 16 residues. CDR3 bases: TGTGCCAGCAGTTCTGCCATCAGGGGGCGCGGCACTGAAGCTTTCTTT. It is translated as CASSSAIRGRGTEAFF.

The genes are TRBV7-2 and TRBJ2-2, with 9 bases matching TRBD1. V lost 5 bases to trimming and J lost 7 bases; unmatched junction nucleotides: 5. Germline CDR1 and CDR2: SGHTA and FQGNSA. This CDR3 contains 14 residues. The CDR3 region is CASSPRQGVGELFF. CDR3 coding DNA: TGTGCCAGCAGCCCTCGACAGGGGGTCGGGGAGCTGTTTTTT.

In nucleotides, the CDR3 is TGCGCCAGCAGATGGACAGGGGGCGACCAGTACTTC. Its translation: CASRWTGGDQYF. This chain uses TRBV5-1 with TRBJ2-7, with 11 bases fitting TRBD1. The CDR3 spans 12 residues. V lost 5 bases, J lost 10 bases, and 5 bases stayed unmatched. Germline assignment: CDR1 SGHRS and CDR2 YFSETQ.

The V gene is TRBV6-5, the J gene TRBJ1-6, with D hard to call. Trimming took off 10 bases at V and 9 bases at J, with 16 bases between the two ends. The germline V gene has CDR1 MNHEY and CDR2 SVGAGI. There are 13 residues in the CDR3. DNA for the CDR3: TGTGCCACCCTAGAAACCCTGGGTTCACCCCTCCACTTT. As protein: CATLETLGSPLHF.

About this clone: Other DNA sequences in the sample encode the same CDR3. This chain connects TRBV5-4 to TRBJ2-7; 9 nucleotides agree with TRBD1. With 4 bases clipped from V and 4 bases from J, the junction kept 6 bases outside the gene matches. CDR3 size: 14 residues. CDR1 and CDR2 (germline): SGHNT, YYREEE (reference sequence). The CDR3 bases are TGTGCCAGCAGCACAACAGGGGGCGTGTACGAGCAGTACTTC. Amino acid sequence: CASSTTGGVYEQYF.

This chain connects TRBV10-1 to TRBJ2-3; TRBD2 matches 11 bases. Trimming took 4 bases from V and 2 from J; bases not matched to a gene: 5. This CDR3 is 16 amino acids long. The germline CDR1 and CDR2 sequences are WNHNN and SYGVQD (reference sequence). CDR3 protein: CASSGPTSGNTDTQYF. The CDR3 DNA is TGCGCCAGCAGTGGCCCGACTAGCGGGAACACAGATACGCAGTATTTT.

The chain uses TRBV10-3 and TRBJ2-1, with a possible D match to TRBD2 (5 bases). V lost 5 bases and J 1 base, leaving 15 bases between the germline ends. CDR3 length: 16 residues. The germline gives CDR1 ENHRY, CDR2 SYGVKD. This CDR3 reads CAISRRTVDSYNEQFF. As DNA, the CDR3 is TGTGCCATCAGTCGCCGGACTGTCGATTCCTACAATGAGCAGTTCTTC.

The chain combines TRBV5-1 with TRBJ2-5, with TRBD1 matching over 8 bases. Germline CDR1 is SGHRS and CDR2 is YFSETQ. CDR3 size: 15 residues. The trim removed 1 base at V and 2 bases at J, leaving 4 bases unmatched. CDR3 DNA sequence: TGCGCCAGCAGCTTGCCCGGGACAGGTCAAGAGACCCAGTACTTC. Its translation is CASSLPGTGQETQYF. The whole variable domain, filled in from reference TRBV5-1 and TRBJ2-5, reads KAGVTQTPRYLIKTRGQQVTLSCSPISGHRSVSWYQQTPGQGLQFLFEYFSETQRNKGNFPGRFSGRQFSNSRSEMNVSTLELGDSALYLCASSLPGTGQETQYFGPGTRLLVL.

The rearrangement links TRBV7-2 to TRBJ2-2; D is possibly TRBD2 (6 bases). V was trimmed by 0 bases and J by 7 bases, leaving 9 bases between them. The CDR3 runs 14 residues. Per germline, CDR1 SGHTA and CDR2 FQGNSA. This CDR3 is CASSLAGGFGELFF. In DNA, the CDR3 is TGTGCCAGCAGCTTAGCCGGGGGTTTCGGGGAGCTGTTTTTT.

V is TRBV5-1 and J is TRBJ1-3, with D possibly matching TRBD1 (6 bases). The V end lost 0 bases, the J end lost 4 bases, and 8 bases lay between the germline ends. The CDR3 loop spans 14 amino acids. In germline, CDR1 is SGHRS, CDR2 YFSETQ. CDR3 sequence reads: CASSLDRAGNTIYF. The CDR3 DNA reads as TGCGCCAGCAGCTTGGACAGGGCCGGAAACACCATATATTTT.

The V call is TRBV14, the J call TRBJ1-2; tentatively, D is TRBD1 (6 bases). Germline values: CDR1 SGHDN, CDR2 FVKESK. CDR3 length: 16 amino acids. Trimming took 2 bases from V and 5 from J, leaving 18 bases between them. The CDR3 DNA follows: TGTGCCAGCAGCCAATCCCACCGACAGGCGGGTTATGGCTACACCTTC. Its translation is CASSQSHRQAGYGYTF.

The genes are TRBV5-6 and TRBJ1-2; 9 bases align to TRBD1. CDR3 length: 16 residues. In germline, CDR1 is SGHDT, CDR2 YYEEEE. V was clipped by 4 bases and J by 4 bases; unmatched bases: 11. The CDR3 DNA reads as TGTGCCAGCAGCAGGACAGGGGAGCGCCTTGGCTATGGCTACACCTTC. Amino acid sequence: CASSRTGERLGYGYTF. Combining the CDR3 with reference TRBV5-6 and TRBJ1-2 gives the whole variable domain DAGVTQSPTHLIKTRGQQVTLRCSPKSGHDTVSWYQQALGQGPQFIFQYYEEEERQRGNFPDRFSGHQFPNYSSELNVNALLLGDSALYLCASSRTGERLGYGYTFGSGTRLTVV.

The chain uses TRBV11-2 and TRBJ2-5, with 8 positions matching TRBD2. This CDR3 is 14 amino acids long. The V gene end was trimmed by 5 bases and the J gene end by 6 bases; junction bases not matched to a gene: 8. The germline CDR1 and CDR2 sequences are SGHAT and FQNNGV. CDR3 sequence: CASSLNRGGKTQYF. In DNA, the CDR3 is TGTGCCAGCAGCCTAAACCGGGGGGGGAAGACCCAGTACTTC.

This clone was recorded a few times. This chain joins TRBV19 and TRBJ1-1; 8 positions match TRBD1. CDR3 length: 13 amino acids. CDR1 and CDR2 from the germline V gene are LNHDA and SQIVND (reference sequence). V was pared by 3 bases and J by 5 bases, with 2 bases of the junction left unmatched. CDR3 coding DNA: TGTGCCAGTAGTATTGGACAGGGTACTGAAGCTTTCTTT. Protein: CASSIGQGTEAFF.

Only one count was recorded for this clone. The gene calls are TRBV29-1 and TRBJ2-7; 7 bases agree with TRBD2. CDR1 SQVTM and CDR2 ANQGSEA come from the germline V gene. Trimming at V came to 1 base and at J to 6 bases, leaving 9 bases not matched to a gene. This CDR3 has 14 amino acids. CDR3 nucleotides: TGCAGCGTTGAAGGCAGGCCTGGGGGGGGCGAGCAGTACTTC. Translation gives CSVEGRPGGGEQYF.

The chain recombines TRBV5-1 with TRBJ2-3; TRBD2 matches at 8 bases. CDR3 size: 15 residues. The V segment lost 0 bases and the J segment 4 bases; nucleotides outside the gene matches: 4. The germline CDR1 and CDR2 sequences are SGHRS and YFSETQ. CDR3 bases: TGCGCCAGCAGCTTGGCCGCGGGGGGATCAGATACGCAGTATTTT. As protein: CASSLAAGGSDTQYF.